This is a list of T cell receptor beta chains from one sample in a study of T-cell reconstitution after alpha-beta-depleted transplantation in children. TCRdb analysed the PCR reads with MiXCR anew, one entry per CDR3 protein. Of 500,000 to 750,000 distinct CDR3 sequences in the sample, 13% are singletons; the top ten hold roughly 2.3%. The source material was PBMCs, mostly from graft donor cells, sampled 360 days after TCRalphabeta/CD19-depleted stem cell transplant. These TCRs come from a male patient between 10 and 17 years old who had a stem cell transplant for acute myeloid leukemia, so the T cells may come from the graft donor. The CDR3 runs from the conserved cysteine through the conserved F or W. The order of the fields is J gene, V gene, clone size, D gene, CDR3 protein, CDR3 DNA. A D gene is named only where the DNA matches it firmly. Only part of the rows carry a size: once, few, many, or a class if the clone is expanded.

j_call: TRBJ2-1; v_call: TRBV27; clone_size: many; d_call: TRBD2; cdr3_aa: CASSPWTSGSSYNEQFF; cdr3_nt: TGTGCCAGCAGTCCATGGACTAGCGGGAGCTCCTACAATGAGCAGTTCTTC
j_call: TRBJ2-7; v_call: TRBV20-1; clone_size: few; d_call: -; cdr3_aa: CSWRGLFSSYEQYF; cdr3_nt: TGCAGTTGGAGGGGACTTTTTAGCTCCTACGAGCAGTACTTC
j_call: TRBJ1-1; v_call: TRBV12-3/TRBV12-4; clone_size: few; d_call: -; cdr3_aa: CASSLWGARNTEAFF; cdr3_nt: TGTGCCAGCAGTTTATGGGGGGCGCGGAACACTGAAGCTTTCTTT
j_call: TRBJ2-1; v_call: TRBV12-3/TRBV12-4; clone_size: once; d_call: -; cdr3_aa: CASGARRGNEQFF; cdr3_nt: TGTGCCAGCGGCGCGAGAAGGGGGAATGAGCAGTTCTTC
j_call: TRBJ2-7; v_call: TRBV29-1; clone_size: -; d_call: -; cdr3_aa: CSVDRGGEQYF; cdr3_nt: TGCAGCGTTGATCGGGGTGGCGAGCAGTACTTC
j_call: TRBJ1-1; v_call: TRBV25-1; clone_size: few; d_call: TRBD1; cdr3_aa: CASSERGRYTEAFF; cdr3_nt: TGTGCCAGCAGTGAAAGGGGGCGGTACACTGAAGCTTTCTTT
j_call: TRBJ2-7; v_call: TRBV27; clone_size: few; d_call: -; cdr3_aa: CASSSYKSSYEQYF; cdr3_nt: TGTGCCAGCAGTTCCTATAAGAGCTCCTACGAGCAGTACTTC
j_call: TRBJ2-5; v_call: TRBV4-3; clone_size: many; d_call: -; cdr3_aa: CASSQDYRETQYF; cdr3_nt: TGCGCCAGCAGCCAAGATTACAGGGAGACCCAGTACTTC
j_call: TRBJ2-7; v_call: TRBV10-3; clone_size: many; d_call: TRBD1; cdr3_aa: CAITDRGHEQYF; cdr3_nt: TGTGCCATCACCGACAGGGGGCACGAGCAGTACTTC
j_call: TRBJ1-5; v_call: TRBV20-1; clone_size: -; d_call: -; cdr3_aa: CSARRTELTNQPQHF; cdr3_nt: TGCAGTGCTAGACGGACAGAACTTACTAATCAGCCCCAGCATTTT
j_call: TRBJ1-1; v_call: TRBV14; clone_size: -; d_call: -; cdr3_aa: CASSSEQGRVYMNTEAFF; cdr3_nt: TGTGCCAGCAGCTCAGAGCAGGGGCGGGTGTACATGAACACTGAAGCTTTCTTT
j_call: TRBJ1-4; v_call: TRBV7-9; clone_size: -; d_call: -; cdr3_aa: CASSRVEGNEKLFF; cdr3_nt: TGTGCCAGCAGCAGGGTTGAGGGGAATGAAAAACTGTTTTTT
j_call: TRBJ2-7; v_call: TRBV3-1; clone_size: many; d_call: TRBD2; cdr3_aa: CASSQEPSGNYEQYF; cdr3_nt: TGTGCCAGCAGCCAAGAGCCTAGCGGTAACTACGAGCAGTACTTC
j_call: TRBJ2-5; v_call: TRBV29-1; clone_size: many; d_call: TRBD2; cdr3_aa: CSVEYTGGYQETQYF; cdr3_nt: TGCAGCGTTGAATATACGGGAGGGTACCAAGAGACCCAGTACTTC
j_call: TRBJ2-7; v_call: TRBV20-1; clone_size: many; d_call: TRBD1; cdr3_aa: CSASRDRSYEQYF; cdr3_nt: TGCAGTGCGAGCCGGGACAGATCCTACGAGCAGTACTTC
j_call: TRBJ2-1; v_call: TRBV11-1; clone_size: -; d_call: TRBD2; cdr3_aa: CASSLAVLWTSGNNEQFF; cdr3_nt: TGTGCCAGCAGCTTAGCGGTTCTTTGGACTAGCGGGAACAATGAGCAGTTCTTC
j_call: TRBJ2-5; v_call: TRBV28; clone_size: many; d_call: -; cdr3_aa: CASSLNVRAETQYF; cdr3_nt: TGTGCCAGCAGTTTAAATGTGCGCGCCGAGACCCAGTACTTC
j_call: TRBJ2-5; v_call: TRBV20-1; clone_size: few; d_call: TRBD2; cdr3_aa: CSARDGAGGQETQYF; cdr3_nt: TGCAGTGCTAGAGATGGCGCGGGAGGCCAAGAGACCCAGTACTTC
j_call: TRBJ2-7; v_call: TRBV5-1; clone_size: few; d_call: -; cdr3_aa: CASSPGPPGVAYEQYF; cdr3_nt: TGCGCCAGCAGCCCCGGCCCCCCGGGAGTGGCCTACGAGCAGTACTTC
j_call: TRBJ1-1; v_call: TRBV19; clone_size: few; d_call: -; cdr3_aa: CASSIDRWSTEAFF; cdr3_nt: TGTGCCAGTAGTATTGACAGGTGGAGCACTGAAGCTTTCTTT
j_call: TRBJ2-7; v_call: TRBV7-2; clone_size: few; d_call: -; cdr3_aa: CASSTGRPDTGQYF; cdr3_nt: TGTGCCAGCAGCACGGGACGACCCGATACAGGGCAGTACTTC
j_call: TRBJ2-7; v_call: TRBV10-3; clone_size: many; d_call: -; cdr3_aa: CAISVGYEQYF; cdr3_nt: TGTGCCATCAGTGTCGGTTACGAGCAGTACTTC
j_call: TRBJ2-5; v_call: TRBV10-3; clone_size: many; d_call: -; cdr3_aa: CAISGLGTSGTETQYF; cdr3_nt: TGTGCCATCAGCGGGTTGGGGACATCGGGAACAGAGACCCAGTACTTC
j_call: TRBJ2-5; v_call: TRBV28; clone_size: few; d_call: TRBD2; cdr3_aa: CASSFPMPLAGQETQYF; cdr3_nt: TGTGCCAGCAGTTTTCCTATGCCTTTAGCGGGACAAGAGACCCAGTACTTC
j_call: TRBJ2-7; v_call: TRBV29-1; clone_size: many; d_call: TRBD1; cdr3_aa: CSVMGQGGVEQYF; cdr3_nt: TGCAGCGTTATGGGACAGGGTGGGGTCGAGCAGTACTTC
j_call: TRBJ1-2; v_call: TRBV29-1; clone_size: -; d_call: -; cdr3_aa: CSVEAGIYGYTF; cdr3_nt: TGCAGCGTTGAAGCGGGGATCTATGGCTACACCTTC
j_call: TRBJ2-7; v_call: TRBV12-3/TRBV12-4; clone_size: few; d_call: -; cdr3_aa: CASKWPTGAGEQYF; cdr3_nt: TGTGCCAGTAAATGGCCCACCGGGGCTGGCGAGCAGTACTTC